A single T cell receptor (beta chain) is shown here with its context. This specimen belongs to a study of blood T cell repertoires in COVID-19. Study in general: COVID-19 samples collected from the United States, Italy and Spain covered acute and convalescent phases. PBMCs, B-cell-depleted T cells, or T cells provided the cDNA or gDNA that made up the material.

Germline V CDR1 and CDR2: KGHSH, LQKENI. The trim removed 1 base at V and 7 bases at J, leaving 9 bases unmatched. The CDR3 has 15 amino acids. The authors' processing: Amplified reference gene primers provided the basis for estimating nucleated cell counts. Assay: immunoSEQ multiplex PCR; the TCRdb copy retains only in-frame clones and omits some. That table supplies the V and J calls and clone size; D and trimming were determined from the DNA. Here the sample spans about 310,000 clones, around nine tenths being singletons. The material sequenced was peripheral blood. The TCR comes from a man aged 45-60 years with active or convalescent COVID-19. V gene TRBV18 combines with J gene TRBJ1-2, with 7 positions matching TRBD1. As DNA, the CDR3 is TGTGCCAGCTCACCACAGAGACAGGGCCTCCGTGGCTACACCTTC. Amino acid sequence: CASSPQRQGLRGYTF.